The following is a T cell receptor beta chain sequence with its context. This clonotype has ten or more counts. Its antigen is unknown. Nothing much larger sits one base from this clone, and base qualities are not available. The germline V gene gives CDR1 as SGHRS and CDR2 as YFSETQ. V loses 5 bases at its end and J loses 1 base; junction bases beyond the gene matches: 2. Reading from cysteine to phenylalanine, the CDR3 counts 16 amino acids. Only CDR3 DNA is held: 48 bases, read in frame from base 1. Healthy controls were blood bank volunteers in Maryland, USA. For the sorted-subset TCR libraries, the starting material was around 1 million sorted CD4+ or CD8+ T cells. Peripheral blood was subjected to Ficoll-Hypaque density gradient centrifugation to isolate PBMCs, which were then cryopreserved in liquid nitrogen. The study also sequenced paired sorted CD4+ and CD8+ subsets from healthy controls, HAM/TSP patients and MS patients.

This entry comes from a study of neurological immune-mediated disorders (dated by TCRdb to the late 2010s). Context from the whole study: Using UMI-based sequencing, the study compared peripheral blood TCR-beta repertoires from patients with HTLV-I-associated myelopathy (HAM/TSP), patients with multiple sclerosis, and healthy controls. The 85 to 110 TCR-beta libraries included longitudinal samples, technical triplicates and paired sorted CD4+ and CD8+ T-cell subsets alongside PBMC samples. The cohort comprised about 68 subjects: roughly 15 HAM/TSP patients, roughly 34 multiple sclerosis patients and about 20 healthy controls. The study at large found these results: The highest TCR clonal expansion was observed in HAM/TSP patients, whereas the lowest was observed in MS patients, even when compared with healthy controls. No identical CDR3 amino acid sequences were shared among expanded clones across subjects, suggesting private TCR-beta repertoires in all groups.

To synthesize cDNA, template-switch 5'RACE was performed with a primer carrying a 10-nucleotide random unique molecular identifier so that each TCR transcript was tagged. Each sequencing run produced over 190 million TCR-beta sequences covering 15-18 subjects. Total RNA was extracted with the RNeasy kit. The KAPA Real-time Library Amplification kit was used to amplify TCR-beta VDJ regions with primers for the TCR constant region and the 5'RACE anchor. Sample indexes and Illumina adaptors were added in a first PCR, and a second PCR then increased library yield. After purification with Ampure beads, the TCR product of roughly 650 bp was size-selected on a 2% E-gel SizeSelection system. Before pooling, library quality was assessed on a Bioanalyzer, concentration was determined with Qubit, and library quantification was performed with the Kapa Library Quantification kit. An Illumina HiSeq 2500 was used to sequence the libraries paired-end at 2 x 150 bp. To increase sequence diversity, about 25-31% phiX was spiked into each library pool. The authors' pipeline ran thus. The UMI-based MiGEC pipeline processed quality-filtered reads and removed over 75% of raw TCR sequences during error correction. IMGT germline references were used for alignment of VDJ genes, and clonotypes were defined by a unique CDR3 amino acid sequence together with V-J genes. Clonal expansion, Shannon diversity and CDR3 relatedness (CalcPairwiseDistances, ClusterSamples) were evaluated with VDJtools, and phylogenetic trees were built with CLCbio workbench. Clones with at least 8 unique UMIs were defined as expanded, with this threshold being based on coefficient-of-variation modelling across technical triplicates. In-frame beta chains were kept once TCRdb had trimmed the public reads at Q25 with fastp and called clones with MiXCR. Each entry is one CDR3 protein sequence, shown with its most common DNA and genes. These V and J calls rely on TCRdb rather than the paper's analysis. This sample holds roughly 30,000 distinct CDR3 sequences; about 6% were observed only once. More than 2% of the sample comes from the top ten.

The chain links TRBV5-1 with TRBJ2-1, with 14 middle bases fitting TRBD2. This receptor was taken from a woman in her forties or fifties in good health. Specimen: CD4+ T cells from blood. The nucleotide sequence is TGCGCCAGCAGTTGGACTAGCGGGGGGTCCTACAATGAGCAGTTCTTC. This translates into CASSWTSGGSYNEQFF.